These T cell receptor beta chains were read from a single sample in a study of T cell responses to AZD1222 COVID-19 vaccine. Data came from immunoSEQ multiplex PCR; TCRdb stores just in-frame clones and leaves some out. The repertoire consists of 180,000 or so clones, with 88% occurring once and the leading ten covering around 26%. The source was peripheral blood, collected 28 days after the second AZD1222 dose. These receptors came from an adult who received the AZD1222 COVID-19 vaccine. Each CDR3 is given without its conserved first and last residue. Each record gives: V gene, J gene, CDR3 protein.

v_call: TRBV28; j_call: TRBJ1-4; cdr3_aa: ASSPQGLREKLF
v_call: TRBV7-9; j_call: TRBJ2-3; cdr3_aa: AGGRDTDTQY
v_call: TRBV28; j_call: TRBJ1-1; cdr3_aa: ATEPPSRMNTEAF
v_call: TRBV18; j_call: TRBJ2-1; cdr3_aa: ASSPPGQGKVNEQF
v_call: TRBV19; j_call: TRBJ2-2; cdr3_aa: AGRLAGGTGELF
v_call: TRBV7-9; j_call: TRBJ2-7; cdr3_aa: ASGLATSGRYEQY
v_call: TRBV19; j_call: TRBJ2-5; cdr3_aa: ASSWGRRETQY
v_call: TRBV7-5; j_call: TRBJ2-7; cdr3_aa: ARSLGWWDRACYEQY
v_call: TRBV3-1/TRBV3-2; j_call: TRBJ2-7; cdr3_aa: ASSARSDSFVGEQY
v_call: TRBV28; j_call: TRBJ2-7; cdr3_aa: ASRLRDGSYEQY
v_call: TRBV27; j_call: TRBJ2-7; cdr3_aa: ASSGSGGFHEQY
v_call: TRBV28; j_call: TRBJ2-7; cdr3_aa: ASRQRATNYEQY
v_call: TRBV6-5; j_call: TRBJ2-1; cdr3_aa: ASSYGGLSYNEQF
v_call: TRBV6-4; j_call: TRBJ2-2; cdr3_aa: ASSDPGSGELF
v_call: TRBV6-6; j_call: TRBJ2-3; cdr3_aa: ASSPSARGASPDTQY
v_call: TRBV18; j_call: TRBJ2-7; cdr3_aa: ASSPPNGRAFYEQY
v_call: TRBV9; j_call: TRBJ2-1; cdr3_aa: AIQVAGGLNEQF
v_call: TRBV7-3; j_call: TRBJ2-7; cdr3_aa: ASSPAAKSYEQY
v_call: TRBV10-3; j_call: TRBJ1-5; cdr3_aa: AISESAPDRFRGQPQH
v_call: TRBV7-2; j_call: TRBJ2-2; cdr3_aa: ASSLLGAGELF
v_call: TRBV19; j_call: TRBJ1-2; cdr3_aa: ASSIARRSNYGYT
v_call: TRBV18; j_call: TRBJ1-1; cdr3_aa: ASSTQVADTEAF
v_call: TRBV30; j_call: TRBJ2-7; cdr3_aa: AWSQGPYEQY
v_call: TRBV7-3; j_call: TRBJ2-2; cdr3_aa: ASSSNTGELF
v_call: TRBV28; j_call: TRBJ1-1; cdr3_aa: ASDGSGHLNTEAF
v_call: TRBV2; j_call: TRBJ1-5; cdr3_aa: ASSERSNQPQH
v_call: TRBV28; j_call: TRBJ2-7; cdr3_aa: ASLGLGVYEQY
v_call: TRBV5-6; j_call: TRBJ1-1; cdr3_aa: ASSSGPTEAF
v_call: TRBV5-6; j_call: TRBJ1-2; cdr3_aa: ASSAATGYT
v_call: TRBV7-2; j_call: TRBJ2-5; cdr3_aa: ASSFGELGETQY
v_call: TRBV3-1/TRBV3-2; j_call: TRBJ1-2; cdr3_aa: ASSQSPLGGASYGYT
v_call: TRBV18; j_call: TRBJ2-7; cdr3_aa: ASSPPVTKSEQY
v_call: TRBV28; j_call: TRBJ2-5; cdr3_aa: ASRGTSATQETQY
v_call: TRBV10-3; j_call: TRBJ2-7; cdr3_aa: APNPQGWGYEQY
v_call: TRBV28; j_call: TRBJ1-3; cdr3_aa: ASSDLAGGGNTIY
v_call: TRBV7-2; j_call: TRBJ2-1; cdr3_aa: ASSLAGQELQQF
v_call: TRBV7-8; j_call: TRBJ2-7; cdr3_aa: ASSRDGTSGSYEQY
v_call: TRBV9; j_call: TRBJ2-3; cdr3_aa: ASSVGPQNTDTQY
v_call: TRBV30; j_call: TRBJ2-3; cdr3_aa: AWSVVGASTDTQY
v_call: TRBV6-2/TRBV6-3; j_call: TRBJ1-5; cdr3_aa: ASSGGQGAPGHQPQH
v_call: TRBV5-4; j_call: TRBJ2-7; cdr3_aa: ASSLRGSYEQY
v_call: TRBV7-2; j_call: TRBJ2-3; cdr3_aa: ASSLPPGLDTDTQY
v_call: TRBV7-2; j_call: TRBJ2-7; cdr3_aa: ASSYSGTVPYEQY
v_call: TRBV24-1; j_call: TRBJ1-5; cdr3_aa: ATSASGQGSQPQH
v_call: TRBV10-3; j_call: TRBJ2-7; cdr3_aa: AQVVPEQLPAYEQY
v_call: TRBV19; j_call: TRBJ2-5; cdr3_aa: ASRSGTKETQY
v_call: TRBV4-1; j_call: TRBJ2-3; cdr3_aa: ASSQTSGTILDRSSTDTQY
v_call: TRBV6-5; j_call: TRBJ2-1; cdr3_aa: ASSKGLAGRNEQF
v_call: TRBV14; j_call: TRBJ2-7; cdr3_aa: ASSQWANYEQY